This T cell receptor beta chain came from a study of OX40 agonist ivuxolimab in advanced cancers. The CDR3 is made up of 13 amino acids. V trimming: 6 bases; J trimming: 7 bases; junction bases outside the gene matches: 8. Germline values: CDR1 WSHSY, CDR2 SAAADI. This clone was recorded once. Sequencing was performed with immunoSEQ multiplex PCR; in TCRdb, only in-frame clones are kept and a portion is missing. The profile covers roughly 86,000 clones, with 70% to 90% appearing a single time and 6.5% to 8.5% taken by the ten largest. The chain links TRBV10-2 to TRBJ2-5, with 7 positions matching TRBD1. Material: CD4+ or CD8+ T cells sorted from blood, obtained in a trial of the OX40 agonist ivuxolimab. The TCR was taken from an adult with an advanced solid tumor such as melanoma, head and neck, liver or kidney cancer. This CDR3 reads CASRETGETTQYF. The CDR3 DNA is TGCGCCAGCAGGGAAACAGGGGAAACGACCCAGTACTTC.